This T cell receptor (beta chain) was recovered during a study of shared clonotypes between healthy human individuals. Sequencing was performed with immunoSEQ multiplex PCR; in TCRdb, only in-frame clones are kept and a portion is missing. The data show 2,500,000 or so clones, with roughly 90% seen just once and about 0.41% held by the top ten. Deletions cut 4 bases from V and 1 base from J, with 7 bases between. The CDR3 runs to 13 residues. CDR1 is MGHDK, CDR2 SYGVNS, per germline. On this clone itself: As yet, its antigen is unknown.

Study observations and caveats: Non-shared clonotypes had lower generation probabilities than clonotypes shared by all four sorted-subset donors.

The chain employs TRBV25-1 and TRBJ2-5, with D unresolved. This receptor was identified in a man younger than 35 in good health. Some clones in this sample may be carry-over from other donors' samples. What was sequenced was naive CD4+ T cells from PBMCs. Subset: CD45RA+ positively selected. CDR3 nucleotides: TGTGCCAGCAGTGTGGGGTCCCAAGAGACCCAGTACTTC. Translation gives CASSVGSQETQYF.